The T cell receptor (beta chain) under discussion was sequenced for a study of blood T cell repertoires in COVID-19. The CDR3 runs to 13 residues. Looked up from germline, CDR1 is MDHEN and CDR2 is SYDVKM. V lost 3 bases, J lost 4 bases, and 9 bases lay in between. Clones were read by immunoSEQ multiplex PCR, and TCRdb kept only the in-frame ones, dropping some. The sample carries around 180,000 clones, more than 70% recorded once. This clone was found a few times. V is TRBV28 and J is TRBJ1-2, with D perhaps TRBD1 (6 bases). The sequence derives from a woman of 80 years or more with active or convalescent COVID-19. Sequencing was done on a sample of peripheral blood. The CDR3: CASSFQGTYGYTF. In DNA form, the CDR3 reads TGTGCCAGCAGTTTTCAGGGGACCTATGGCTACACCTTC.